These 2 T cell receptor beta chains came from one sample sequenced in a study of blood T cell repertoires in COVID-19. Generated by immunoSEQ multiplex PCR, the TCRdb table keeps only in-frame clones and is missing some. The table records about 49,000 clones, roughly 89% of them present only once. Sequencing used peripheral blood. All receptors derive from an elderly man with acute or convalescent COVID-19.

The chain joins TRBV3-1 (or the pseudogene TRBV3-2) to TRBJ2-3; D is perhaps TRBD2 (5 bases). V was shortened by 0 bases and J by 6 bases, with 10 bases between the two germline ends. Germline V gene lookup returns CDR1 LGHDT and CDR2 YNNKEL (reference sequence). This CDR3 has 14 amino acids. The CDR3 spells CASSQEMGGDTQYF. Here the CDR3 DNA reads TGTGCCAGCAGCCAAGAGATGGGCGGGGATACGCAGTATTTT.

The genes are TRBV6-5 and TRBJ2-5; 7 bases line up with TRBD2. The V and J ends lost 6 bases and 3 bases, in that order; junction bases with no gene match: 10. The germline V gene has CDR1 MNHEY and CDR2 SVGAGI. The CDR3 has 15 amino acids. CDR3 region: CASSHSLAREETQYF. The CDR3 DNA sequence: TGTGCCAGCAGCCATTCACTAGCGAGGGAAGAGACCCAGTACTTC.